This entry describes one T cell receptor (beta chain). Its specificity is not known. Data came from immunoSEQ multiplex PCR; TCRdb stores just in-frame clones and leaves some out. This sample has about 160,000 clones, with approximately 80% found just once. The V and J ends lost 4 bases and 0 bases, in that order; junction bases with no gene match: 16. The germline gives CDR1 SGHRS, CDR2 YFSETQ. This CDR3 region has 21 residues. These data belong to a study of cytotoxic CD8 clonotypes in ibrutinib-treated CLL. Study information: Samples had a mean of roughly 250,000 productive templates and 94,082 productive rearrangements. Findings and limits, study-wide: Clonality rose at ibrutinib response, held steady in sustained remission, and fell toward baseline at progression.

The TCR was taken from a human donor with chronic lymphocytic leukemia. The J gene is TRBJ2-1, the V gene TRBV5-1, with TRBD2 matching over 13 bases. The sequencing used PBMCs, collected after 24 months of ibrutinib treatment. The CDR3: CASSLPPLPGLAGSSYNEQFF. CDR3 bases: TGCGCCAGCAGCCTTCCTCCTCTTCCGGGACTAGCGGGGAGCTCCTACAATGAGCAGTTCTTC.